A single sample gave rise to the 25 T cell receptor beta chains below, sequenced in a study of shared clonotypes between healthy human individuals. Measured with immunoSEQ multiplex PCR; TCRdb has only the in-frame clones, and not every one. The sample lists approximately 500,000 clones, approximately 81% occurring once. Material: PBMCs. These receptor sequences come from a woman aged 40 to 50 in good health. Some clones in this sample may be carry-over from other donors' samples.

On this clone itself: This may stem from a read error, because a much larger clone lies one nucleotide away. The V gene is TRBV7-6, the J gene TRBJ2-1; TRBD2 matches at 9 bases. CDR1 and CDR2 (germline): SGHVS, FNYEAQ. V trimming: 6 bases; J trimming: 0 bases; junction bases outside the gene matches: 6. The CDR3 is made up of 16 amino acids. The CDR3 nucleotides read TGTGCCAGCAGTTTAAGTAGCGGGAGCTCCTACAATGAGCAGTTCTTC. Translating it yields CASSLSSGSSYNEQFF.

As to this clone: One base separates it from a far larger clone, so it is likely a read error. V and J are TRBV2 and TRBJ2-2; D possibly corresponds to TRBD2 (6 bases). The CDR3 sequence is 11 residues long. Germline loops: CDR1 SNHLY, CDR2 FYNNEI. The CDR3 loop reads CASRRTGGLFF. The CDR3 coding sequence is TGTGCCAGCAGACGGACCGGGGGGCTGTTTTTT.

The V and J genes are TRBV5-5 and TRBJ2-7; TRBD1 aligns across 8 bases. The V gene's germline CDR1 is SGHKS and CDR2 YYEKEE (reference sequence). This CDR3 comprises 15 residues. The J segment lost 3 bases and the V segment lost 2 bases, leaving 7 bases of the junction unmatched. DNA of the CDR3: TGTGCCAGCAGCTTAGTGGCAGGGGGCTACTACGAGCAGTACTTC. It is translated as CASSLVAGGYYEQYF.

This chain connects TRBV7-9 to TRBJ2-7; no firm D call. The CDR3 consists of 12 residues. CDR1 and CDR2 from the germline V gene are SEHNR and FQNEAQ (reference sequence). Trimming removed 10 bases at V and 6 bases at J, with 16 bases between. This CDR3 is CAILGPEAEQYF. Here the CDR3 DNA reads TGTGCCATCTTGGGCCCCGAGGCCGAGCAGTACTTC.

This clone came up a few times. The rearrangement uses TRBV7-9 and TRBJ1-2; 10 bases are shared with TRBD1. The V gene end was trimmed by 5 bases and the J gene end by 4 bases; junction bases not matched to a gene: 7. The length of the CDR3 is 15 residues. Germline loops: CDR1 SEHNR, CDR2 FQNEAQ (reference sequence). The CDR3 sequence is CASSRPDRGFYGYTF. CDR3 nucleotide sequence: TGTGCCAGCAGCCGGCCGGACAGGGGGTTCTATGGCTACACCTTC.

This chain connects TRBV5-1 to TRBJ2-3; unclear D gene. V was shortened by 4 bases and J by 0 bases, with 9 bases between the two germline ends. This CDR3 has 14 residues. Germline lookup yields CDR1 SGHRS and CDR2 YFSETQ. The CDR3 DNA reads TGCGCCAGCAGCGCTGCGATTAGCACAGATACGCAGTATTTT. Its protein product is CASSAAISTDTQYF.

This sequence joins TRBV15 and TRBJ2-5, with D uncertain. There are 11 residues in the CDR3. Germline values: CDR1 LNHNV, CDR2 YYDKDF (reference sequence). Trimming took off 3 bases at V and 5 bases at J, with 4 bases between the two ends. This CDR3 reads CATSRAETQYF. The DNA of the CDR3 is TGTGCCACCAGCAGGGCGGAGACCCAGTACTTC. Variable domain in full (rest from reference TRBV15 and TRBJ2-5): DAMVIQNPRYQVTQFGKPVTLSCSQTLNHNVMYWYQQKSSQAPKLLFHYYDKDFNNEADTPDNFQSRRPNTSFCFLDIRSPGLGDTAMYLCATSRAETQYFGPGTRLLVL.

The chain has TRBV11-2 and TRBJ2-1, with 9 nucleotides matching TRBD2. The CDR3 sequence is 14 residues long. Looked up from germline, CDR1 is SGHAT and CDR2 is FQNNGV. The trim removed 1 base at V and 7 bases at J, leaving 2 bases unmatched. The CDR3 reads CASSLGGLANEQFF. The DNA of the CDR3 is TGTGCCAGCAGCTTAGGGGGACTAGCAAATGAGCAGTTCTTC.

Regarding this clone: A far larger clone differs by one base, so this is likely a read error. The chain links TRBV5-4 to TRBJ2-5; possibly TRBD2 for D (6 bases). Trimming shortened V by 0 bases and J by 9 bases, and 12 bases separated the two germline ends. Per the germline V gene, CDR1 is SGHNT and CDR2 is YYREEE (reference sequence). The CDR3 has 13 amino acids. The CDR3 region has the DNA TGTGCCAGCAGCTTGGCGGGGGATGAGGCCCAGTACTTC. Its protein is CASSLAGDEAQYF.

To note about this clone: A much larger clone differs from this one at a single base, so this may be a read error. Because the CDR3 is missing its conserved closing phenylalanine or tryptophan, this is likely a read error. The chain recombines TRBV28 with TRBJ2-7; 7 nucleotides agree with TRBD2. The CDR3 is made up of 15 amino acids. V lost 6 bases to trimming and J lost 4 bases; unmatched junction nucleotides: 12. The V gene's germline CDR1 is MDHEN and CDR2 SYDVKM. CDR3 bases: TGTGCCAGCAGCTACCCGGGAGGAGGACCTTACGAGCAGTACCTC. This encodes CASSYPGGGPYEQYL.

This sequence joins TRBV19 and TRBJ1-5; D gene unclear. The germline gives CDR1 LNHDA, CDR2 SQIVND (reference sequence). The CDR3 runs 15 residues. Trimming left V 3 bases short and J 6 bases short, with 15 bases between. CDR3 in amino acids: CASSIDASNGQPQHF. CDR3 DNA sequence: TGTGCCAGTAGTATTGATGCCTCAAACGGTCAGCCCCAGCATTTT.

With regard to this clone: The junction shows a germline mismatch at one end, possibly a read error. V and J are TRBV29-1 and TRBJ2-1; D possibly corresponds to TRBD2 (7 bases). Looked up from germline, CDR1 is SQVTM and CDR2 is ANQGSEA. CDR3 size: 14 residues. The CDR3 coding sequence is TGCAGCGTGGAAGGGGGGGCGCTTGGCTATGAGCAGTTCTTC. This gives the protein CSVEGGALGYEQFF.

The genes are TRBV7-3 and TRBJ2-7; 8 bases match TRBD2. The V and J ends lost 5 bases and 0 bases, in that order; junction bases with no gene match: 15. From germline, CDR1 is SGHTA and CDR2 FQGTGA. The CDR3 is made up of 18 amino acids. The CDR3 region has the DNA TGTGCCAGCAGCCTCGAGGTATCGGGAGGGGGGTACTCCTACGAGCAGTACTTC. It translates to CASSLEVSGGGYSYEQYF.

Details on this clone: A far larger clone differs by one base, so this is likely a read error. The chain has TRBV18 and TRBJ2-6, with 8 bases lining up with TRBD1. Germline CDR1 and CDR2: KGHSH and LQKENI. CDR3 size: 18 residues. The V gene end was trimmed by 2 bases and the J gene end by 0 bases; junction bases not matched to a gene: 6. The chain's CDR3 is CASSPWTGRTSGANVLTF. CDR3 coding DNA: TGTGCCAGCTCACCATGGACAGGGCGGACCTCTGGGGCCAACGTCCTGACTTTC.

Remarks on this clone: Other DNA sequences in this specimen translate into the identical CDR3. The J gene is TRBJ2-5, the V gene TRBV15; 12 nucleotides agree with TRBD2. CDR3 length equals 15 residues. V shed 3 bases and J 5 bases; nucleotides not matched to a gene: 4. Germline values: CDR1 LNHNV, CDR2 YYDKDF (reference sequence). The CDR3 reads CATSRGLAGQETQYF. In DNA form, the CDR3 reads TGTGCCACCAGCAGGGGACTAGCGGGTCAGGAGACCCAGTACTTC. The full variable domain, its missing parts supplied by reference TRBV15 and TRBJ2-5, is DAMVIQNPRYQVTQFGKPVTLSCSQTLNHNVMYWYQQKSSQAPKLLFHYYDKDFNNEADTPDNFQSRRPNTSFCFLDIRSPGLGDTAMYLCATSRGLAGQETQYFGPGTRLLVL.

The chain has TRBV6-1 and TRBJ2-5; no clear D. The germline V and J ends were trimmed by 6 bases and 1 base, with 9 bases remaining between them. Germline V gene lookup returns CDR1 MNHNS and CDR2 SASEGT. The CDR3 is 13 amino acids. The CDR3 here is CASRMAGQETQYF. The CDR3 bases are TGTGCCAGCAGGATGGCCGGCCAAGAGACCCAGTACTTC.

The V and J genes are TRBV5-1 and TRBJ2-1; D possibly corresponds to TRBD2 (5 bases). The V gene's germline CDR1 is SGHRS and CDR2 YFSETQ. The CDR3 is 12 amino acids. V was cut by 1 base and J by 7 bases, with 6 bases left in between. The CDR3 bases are TGCGCCAGCAGCTTGAAGCGGAATGAGCAGTTCTTC. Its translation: CASSLKRNEQFF.

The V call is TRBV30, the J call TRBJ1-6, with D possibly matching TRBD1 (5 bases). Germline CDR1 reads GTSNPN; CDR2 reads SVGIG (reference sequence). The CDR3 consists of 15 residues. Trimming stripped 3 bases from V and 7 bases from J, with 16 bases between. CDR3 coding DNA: TGTGCCTGGAGCGCGGTCGGCGGGGGGAATTCACCCCTCCACTTT. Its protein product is CAWSAVGGGNSPLHF.

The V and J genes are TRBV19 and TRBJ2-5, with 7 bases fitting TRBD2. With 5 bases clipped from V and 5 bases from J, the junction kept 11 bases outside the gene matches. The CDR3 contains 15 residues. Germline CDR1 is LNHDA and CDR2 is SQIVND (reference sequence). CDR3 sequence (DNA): TGTGCCAGTAGTGGCCGGACTAGTCCCCTTGAGACCCAGTACTTC. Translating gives CASSGRTSPLETQYF.

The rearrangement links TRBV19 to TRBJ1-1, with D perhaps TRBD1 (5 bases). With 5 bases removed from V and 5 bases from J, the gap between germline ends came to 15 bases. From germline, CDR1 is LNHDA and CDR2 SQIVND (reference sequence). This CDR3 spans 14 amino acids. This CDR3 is CASSPLYRGTEAFF. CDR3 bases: TGTGCCAGTAGTCCCCTTTATCGGGGGACTGAAGCTTTCTTT.

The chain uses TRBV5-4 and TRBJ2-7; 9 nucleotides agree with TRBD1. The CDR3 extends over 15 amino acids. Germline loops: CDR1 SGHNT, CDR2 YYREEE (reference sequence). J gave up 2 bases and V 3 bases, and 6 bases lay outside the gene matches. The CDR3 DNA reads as TGTGCCAGCAGCTCAACCGGGACAGGGCCCTACGAGCAGTACTTC. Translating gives CASSSTGTGPYEQYF. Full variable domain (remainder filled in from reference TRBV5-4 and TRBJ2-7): ETGVTQSPTHLIKTRGQQVTLRCSSQSGHNTVSWYQQALGQGPQFIFQYYREEENGRGNFPPRFSGLQFPNYSSELNVNALELDDSALYLCASSSTGTGPYEQYFGPGTRLTVT.

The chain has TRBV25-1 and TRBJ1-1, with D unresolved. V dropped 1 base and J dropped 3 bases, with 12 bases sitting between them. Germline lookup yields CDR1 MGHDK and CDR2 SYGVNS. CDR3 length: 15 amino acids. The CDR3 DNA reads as TGTGCCAGCAGTGAATTCCGAGTTGGGGACACTGAAGCTTTCTTT. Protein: CASSEFRVGDTEAFF.

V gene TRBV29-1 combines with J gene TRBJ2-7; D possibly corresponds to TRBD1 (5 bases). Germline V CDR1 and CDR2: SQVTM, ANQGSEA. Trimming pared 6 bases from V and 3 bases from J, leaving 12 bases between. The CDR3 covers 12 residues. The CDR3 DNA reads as TGCAGCGTCACGACAGCCCGCTACGAGCAGTACTTC. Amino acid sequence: CSVTTARYEQYF.

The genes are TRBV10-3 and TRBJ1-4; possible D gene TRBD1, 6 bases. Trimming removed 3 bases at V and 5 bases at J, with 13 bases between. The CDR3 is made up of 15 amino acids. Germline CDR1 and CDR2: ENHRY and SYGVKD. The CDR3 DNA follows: TGTGCCATCAGTGATCCGGGACAAGAAAATGAAAAACTGTTTTTT. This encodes CAISDPGQENEKLFF.

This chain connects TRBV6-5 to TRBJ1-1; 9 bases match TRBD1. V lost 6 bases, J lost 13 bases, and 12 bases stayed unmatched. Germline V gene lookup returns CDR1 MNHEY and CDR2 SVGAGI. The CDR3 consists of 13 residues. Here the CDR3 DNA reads TGTGCCAGCAGGAGCATACGACAGGGGGGAGGTTTCTTT. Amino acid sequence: CASRSIRQGGGFF.